This T cell receptor (beta chain) was documented in a study of CD8 T cell repertoires and HIV-1 epitope variants. In the study overall: Separate wells received one of Twenty-five Gag or Nef variant peptides. Study-wide points: A handful of clonotypes recognized Nef KF9, one HW9, none TAALDMSHF.

Clones were sequenced by immunoSEQ multiplex PCR, and TCRdb holds only the in-frame ones, with some missing. The data contain about 5,600 clones, 64% of them singletons. As concerns this clone: Its target is unknown.

The CDR3 extends over 12 amino acids. V dropped 1 base and J dropped 8 bases, with 6 bases sitting between them. Germline CDR1 and CDR2: MDHEN and SYDVKM. The receptor comes from a male donor with HIV. The chain has TRBV28 and TRBJ2-1; no clear D gene. Sequencing was performed on cultured CD8+ T cells derived from PBMCs. CDR3: CASSLSVYEQFF. CDR3 nucleotides: TGTGCCAGCAGTTTATCGGTTTATGAGCAGTTCTTC.